One and the same sample provided the 2 T cell receptor beta chains below, sequenced in a study of cytomegalovirus exposure and HLA in healthy donors. This PCR relied on a set of 60 Vbeta primers and 13 Jbeta primers. The protocol was immunoSEQ multiplex PCR, while the TCRdb copy is restricted to in-frame clones and leaves out a portion. This table has approximately 150,000 clones, over 75% appearing once. Input material: PBMCs. The source is a male donor in good health and CMV-seronegative.

This sequence joins TRBV2 and TRBJ1-2; perhaps TRBD1 as D (5 bases). The CDR3 is made up of 14 amino acids. CDR1 is SNHLY and CDR2 is FYNNEI in the germline V gene. V lost 3 bases and J 4 bases, leaving 12 bases between the germline ends. The DNA for the CDR3 is TGTGCCAGCAGTGAGTTACAGGATACCTATGGCTACACCTTC. This sequence encodes CASSELQDTYGYTF. Based on the CDR3 plus reference TRBV2 and TRBJ1-2, the full variable domain is EPEVTQTPSHQVTQMGQEVILRCVPISNHLYFYWYRQILGQKVEFLVSFYNNEISEKSEIFDDQFSVERPDGSNFTLKIRSTKLEDSAMYFCASSELQDTYGYTFGSGTRLTVV.

The chain has TRBV29-1 and TRBJ2-5, with 8 bases that match TRBD1. The V gene's germline CDR1 is SQVTM and CDR2 ANQGSEA. J gave up 7 bases and V 6 bases, and 13 bases lay outside the gene matches. The CDR3 has 14 residues. The DNA for the CDR3 is TGCAGCGTCGACGGGCCAGGGGGCGCGGGGACCCAGTACTTC. The encoded protein is CSVDGPGGAGTQYF.